This T cell receptor (beta chain) was found in a study of somatic mutations in cytotoxic T cells in rheumatoid arthritis. Study results and caveats: Unidentified antigens were the targets of the expanded CD8+ clones. In about an eighth of the 65 patients, the largest CD8+ clone exceeded 20% of CD8+ cells.

TCRdb keeps only in-frame clones here, not all; method: immunoSEQ multiplex PCR. The repertoire includes fewer than 20,000 clones, around 83% of them detected once, and about 30% sits in the top ten. Unmatched junction bases numbered 14, after V lost 10 bases and J lost 9 bases. CDR3 length: 14 amino acids. Germline V gene lookup returns CDR1 ENHRY and CDR2 SYGVKD. Worth noting for this clone: Its specificity is unknown.

This clonotype was sampled from an adult with rheumatoid arthritis. Sequencing was performed on CD8+ T cells sorted from blood. The chain couples TRBV10-3 to TRBJ2-1, with 8 bases lining up with TRBD2. DNA for the CDR3: TGTGCCACAACCCCGGGACTAGGAAAGGGTGAGCAGTTCTTC. It is translated as CATTPGLGKGEQFF.